These 10 T cell receptor beta chains were sequenced from one sample in a study of T-cell memory formation after mild COVID-19. TCRdb recomputed calls from the 5' RACE reads with MiXCR, one row per CDR3 protein. The sample lists about 270,000 distinct CDR3 sequences, roughly 18% occurring once. The sequenced material came from PBMCs or a T cell subset sorted from them (not recorded which). The receptors were sampled from a man in his late teens or twenties who had mild COVID-19 (a few samples of this study predate the infection). Cell type and time point are not known.

This chain joins TRBV6-2 or TRBV6-3 and TRBJ2-1, with TRBD1 matching 7 bases. J gave up 0 bases and V 8 bases, and 4 bases lay outside the gene matches. Germline loops: CDR1 MNHEY, CDR2 SVGEGT. The CDR3 contains 14 residues. This CDR3 reads CASQGDSSYNEQFF. The CDR3 region has the DNA TGTGCCAGCCAGGGGGACAGCTCCTACAATGAGCAGTTCTTC.

The gene calls are TRBV5-1 and TRBJ2-1; the D gene is possibly TRBD2 (6 bases). Trimming left V 4 bases short and J 7 bases short, with 15 bases between. This CDR3 has 14 amino acids. Per the germline V gene, CDR1 is SGHRS and CDR2 is YFSETQ. Here the CDR3 reads CASSRDSGLNEQFF. In nucleotides, the CDR3 is TGCGCCAGCAGCCGGGACTCGGGGCTGAATGAGCAGTTCTTC.

V usage is TRBV20-1 and J usage is TRBJ1-4, with D unresolved. The CDR3 is 10 residues long. V gave up 6 bases and J gave up 8 bases, with 7 bases separating them. Germline CDR1 and CDR2: DFQATT and SNEGSKA (reference sequence). Here the CDR3 DNA reads TGCAGTGCACAAAAAGAAAAACTGTTTTTT. Amino acids: CSAQKEKLFF.

This chain connects TRBV9 to TRBJ2-1; 8 nucleotides match TRBD2. V was clipped by 4 bases and J by 5 bases; unmatched bases: 11. Germline V gives CDR1 SGDLS, CDR2 YYNGEE. The CDR3 length is 16 residues. The CDR3 is CASSSLAGIFNNEQFF. In nucleotides, the CDR3 is TGTGCCAGCAGCTCTTTAGCGGGGATTTTTAACAATGAGCAGTTCTTC. The entire variable domain, with the rest obtained from reference TRBV9 and TRBJ2-1, is as follows: DSGVTQTPKHLITATGQRVTLRCSPRSGDLSVYWYQQSLDQGLQFLIQYYNGEERAKGNILERFSAQQFPDLHSELNLSSLELGDSALYFCASSSLAGIFNNEQFFGPGTRLTVL.

This clonotype showed up just a few times. The rearrangement joins TRBV24-1 to TRBJ1-1, with 7 bases matching TRBD1. Germline trimming cut 8 bases from V and 0 bases from J; bases unmatched to any gene: 2. Germline CDR1 is KGHDR and CDR2 is SFDVKD. This CDR3 spans 13 amino acids. CDR3 bases: TGTGCCACCAAGGGACAGCTGAACACTGAAGCTTTCTTT. Its protein is CATKGQLNTEAFF.

This clonotype has a handful of counts. The chain carries TRBV7-2 and TRBJ2-5; D call uncertain. V dropped 4 bases and J dropped 5 bases, with 11 bases sitting between them. Germline V gene data show CDR1 as SGHTA and CDR2 as FQGNSA. The CDR3 runs to 13 residues. The DNA of the CDR3 is TGTGCCAGCAGCTCCTCACCTGGGGAGACCCAGTACTTC. Protein product: CASSSSPGETQYF.

The table lists this clonotype with a few counts. The CDR3 reads CASTPRGDTQYF. The CDR3 DNA reads TGTGCCAGCACTCCTCGGGGAGATACGCAGTATTTT. The chain carries TRBV12-3 or TRBV12-4 and TRBJ2-3, with a weak D call TRBD2 (5 bases). The CDR3 totals 12 residues. The ends were cut back, 7 bases at V and 5 bases at J, with 10 bases in the middle.

The gene calls are TRBV4-2 and TRBJ2-2, with D perhaps matching TRBD1 (6 bases). The germline V gene has CDR1 LGHNA and CDR2 YNFKEQ. V was cut by 2 bases and J by 5 bases, with 18 bases left in between. The CDR3 sequence is 17 residues long. The CDR3 nucleotides are TGTGCCAGCAGCCAAAGGCTGACAGGAGCTGGTACCGGGGAGCTGTTTTTT. Translating gives CASSQRLTGAGTGELFF.

The chain employs TRBV7-8 and TRBJ2-1, with TRBD2 identical over 9 bases. This CDR3 is built from 16 residues. V lost 5 bases and J lost 5; bases outside the gene matches: 10. Germline V gene lookup returns CDR1 SGHVS and CDR2 FQNEAQ. The DNA for the CDR3 is TGTGCCAGCAGCCGAAGACCGGGACTAGCCGACAATGAGCAGTTCTTC. It translates to CASSRRPGLADNEQFF.

V is TRBV7-2 and J is TRBJ2-7; perhaps TRBD1 as D (5 bases). The V gene's germline CDR1 is SGHTA and CDR2 FQGNSA. V lost 4 bases, J lost 2 bases, and 12 bases lay in between. CDR3 length equals 14 residues. The CDR3 spells CASSSRTSPYEQYV. CDR3 nucleotides: TGTGCCAGCAGCTCGCGGACATCGCCCTACGAGCAGTACGTC.